This is a list of T cell receptor beta chains from one sample in a study of read filtering for tumor transcriptome and immune sequencing. TCRdb used MiXCR to reprocess the reads, holding one entry per CDR3 protein. This sample has approximately 57,000 distinct CDR3 sequences, with over 9% found just once. Sequenced material: a population of CD138-negative cells sorted from bone marrow. The source is a donor aged 40 or older with multiple myeloma. Both conserved end residues are part of each CDR3. The D gene is left open where the match is weak. Not every row has a clone size; where given, it reads once, few, many or a size class.

v_gene	abundance	d_gene	j_gene	CDR3aa	CDR3nt
TRBV5-1	many	TRBD2	TRBJ2-1	CASSWGIRGGDEQFF	TGCGCCAGCAGCTGGGGAATACGGGGGGGCGATGAGCAGTTCTTC
TRBV25-1	many	.	TRBJ2-3	CASSAWKPDNTDTQYF	TGTGCCAGCAGTGCCTGGAAGCCCGATAACACAGATACGCAGTATTTT
TRBV15	few	.	TRBJ1-1	CATSRFAYTEAFF	TGTGCCACCAGCAGATTCGCTTACACTGAAGCTTTCTTT
TRBV6-5	.	TRBD1	TRBJ2-3	CASSYPLQEDRGYTDTQYF	TGTGCCAGCAGTTATCCCCTACAGGAGGACAGGGGATACACAGATACGCAGTATTTT
TRBV7-9	many	TRBD1	TRBJ1-1	CASSPPQGAVGNTEAFF	TGTGCCAGCAGCCCCCCCCAGGGGGCGGTTGGGAACACTGAAGCTTTCTTT
TRBV20-1	few	TRBD2	TRBJ2-3	CSASSGGGDTDTQYF	TGCAGTGCTTCTTCTGGGGGGGGGGATACAGATACGCAGTATTTT
TRBV5-1	many	TRBD1	TRBJ1-1	CASSPRTGANTEAFF	TGCGCCAGCAGCCCGCGGACAGGGGCGAACACTGAAGCTTTCTTT
TRBV7-3	many	.	TRBJ2-5	CASSLQIGPETQYF	TGTGCCAGCAGCTTACAGATAGGACCAGAGACCCAGTACTTC
TRBV7-3	.	TRBD1	TRBJ1-1	CACRSQGWGTEAFF	TGTGCCTGCAGGTCACAGGGGTGGGGCACTGAAGCTTTCTTT
TRBV29-1	many	TRBD2	TRBJ2-3	CSVAGGQLPSTDTQYF	TGCAGCGTTGCGGGGGGGCAATTACCTAGCACAGATACGCAGTATTTT
TRBV6-2/TRBV6-3	.	.	TRBJ2-6	CASLVSGANVLTF	TGTGCCAGTCTAGTGTCTGGGGCCAACGTCCTGACTTTC
TRBV3-1	many	.	TRBJ2-7	CASSRRSYEQYF	TGTGCCAGCAGCCGAAGGTCCTACGAGCAGTACTTC
TRBV4-1	many	.	TRBJ2-1	CASSHQIRTANNEQFF	TGCGCCAGCAGCCACCAAATTCGGACAGCTAACAATGAGCAGTTCTTC
TRBV5-1	few	.	TRBJ2-2	CTSSPWGSGELFF	TGCACCAGCAGCCCCTGGGGATCCGGGGAGCTGTTTTTT
TRBV24-1	many	.	TRBJ2-3	CATSDGGLFRTQYF	TGTGCCACCAGTGACGGGGGGCTCTTTCGTACGCAGTATTTT
TRBV19	many	.	TRBJ1-4	CASRARGTRMGKLFF	TGTGCCAGTAGGGCACGGGGTACAAGAATGGGAAAACTGTTTTTT
TRBV5-1	many	.	TRBJ2-1	CASSPGSTDLEEQFF	TGCGCCAGCAGCCCGGGTTCTACCGATCTGGAAGAGCAGTTCTTC
TRBV6-6	many	.	TRBJ1-5	CASSSVLTHRILREPQHF	TGTGCCAGCAGTTCGGTACTCACCCACCGGATCCTGAGAGAGCCCCAGCATTTT
TRBV3-1	many	.	TRBJ1-2	CASSQEQGFVRFYGYTF	TGTGCCAGCAGCCAAGAACAGGGATTTGTACGATTCTATGGCTACACCTTC
TRBV10-2	many	TRBD2	TRBJ2-2	CASSRRGVNTGELFF	TGCGCCAGCAGCCGGCGGGGGGTTAACACCGGGGAGCTGTTTTTT
TRBV18	many	.	TRBJ2-5	CASSRLDGETQYF	TGTGCCAGCTCCCGACTGGACGGAGAGACCCAGTACTTC
TRBV5-5	many	.	TRBJ2-1	CASSPVGKFNEQFF	TGTGCCAGCAGCCCCGTGGGTAAATTCAATGAGCAGTTCTTC
TRBV7-9	many	.	TRBJ1-5	CASSSGGDPLNQPQHF	TGTGCCAGCAGCTCCGGGGGAGATCCTCTCAATCAGCCCCAGCATTTT
TRBV25-1	.	TRBD2	TRBJ2-7	CASSRFSGGAGWYEQYF	TGTGCCAGCAGTCGATTCAGCGGGGGGGCGGGGTGGTACGAGCAGTACTTC
TRBV12-3/TRBV12-4	many	TRBD1	TRBJ2-5	CASTVWDRPETQYF	TGTGCCAGCACTGTGTGGGACAGACCTGAGACCCAGTACTTC
TRBV3-1	many	.	TRBJ2-7	CASSHAVASYEQYF	TGTGCCAGCAGCCATGCCGTTGCCAGCTACGAGCAGTACTTC
TRBV9	.	.	TRBJ2-3	CASSAISGTTTDTQYF	TGTGCCAGCAGCGCGATATCCGGGACGACTACAGATACGCAGTATTTT
TRBV7-9	many	.	TRBJ2-3	CASSYLGPPGDTQYF	TGTGCCAGCAGCTACCTAGGGCCGCCCGGGGATACGCAGTATTTT
TRBV25-1	few	.	TRBJ1-1	CASSAGGSAEAFF	TGTGCCAGCAGTGCGGGGGGCTCCGCTGAAGCTTTCTTT
TRBV4-1	few	TRBD1	TRBJ2-2	CASSQGGQGLNTGELFF	TGCGCCAGCAGCCAAGGAGGACAGGGTTTGAACACCGGGGAGCTGTTTTTT
TRBV11-2	many	.	TRBJ2-1	CASSLTDNEQFF	TGTGCCAGCAGCTTAACCGACAATGAGCAGTTCTTC
TRBV5-1	.	.	TRBJ2-7	CASYDGLNEQYF	TGCGCCAGCTATGACGGACTTAACGAGCAGTACTTC
TRBV5-4	many	TRBD2	TRBJ2-3	CASSLAPSGGALDTQYF	TGTGCCAGCAGCTTGGCGCCTAGCGGGGGGGCATTAGATACGCAGTATTTT
TRBV29-1	many	.	TRBJ1-4	CSSSGATNEKLFF	TGCAGCTCCTCGGGTGCAACTAATGAAAAACTGTTTTTT
TRBV11-2	.	TRBD1	TRBJ1-6	CASSFQGAKSPLHF	TGTGCCAGCAGCTTTCAGGGGGCAAAGTCACCCCTCCACTTT
TRBV7-3	many	TRBD2	TRBJ2-1	CASSLAGSSGIYNEQFF	TGTGCCAGCAGCTTAGCGGGATCGAGCGGGATCTACAATGAGCAGTTCTTC
TRBV30	.	TRBD1	TRBJ1-2	CAWKTGNGYTF	TGTGCCTGGAAGACAGGGAACGGCTACACCTTC
TRBV7-6	many	.	TRBJ2-7	CASSATGPSYEQYF	TGTGCCAGCAGCGCAACTGGCCCCTCCTACGAGCAGTACTTC
TRBV14	many	.	TRBJ2-1	CASSQTDRSDQFF	TGTGCCAGCAGCCAAACCGACAGGTCGGACCAGTTCTTC
TRBV4-1	many	TRBD1	TRBJ1-2	CASSQDGTGGFGYTF	TGCGCCAGCAGCCAAGATGGGACAGGGGGCTTCGGCTACACCTTC
TRBV11-2	many	.	TRBJ1-1	CASSLDRSGLNTEAFF	TGTGCCAGCAGCTTAGACAGGAGCGGTTTGAACACTGAAGCTTTCTTT
TRBV5-1	many	.	TRBJ1-2	CASSLEQTQNYGYTF	TGCGCCAGCAGCTTGGAGCAGACGCAAAACTATGGCTACACCTTC
TRBV29-1	many	TRBD2	TRBJ2-5	CSVGGTEQETQYF	TGCAGCGTGGGGGGGACGGAGCAAGAGACCCAGTACTTC
TRBV7-9	few	TRBD1	TRBJ1-2	CASSQGEAGTNYGYTF	TGTGCCAGCAGCCAGGGGGAGGCAGGGACTAACTATGGCTACACCTTC
TRBV2	few	TRBD1	TRBJ2-6	CASRWDSKVASGANVLTF	TGTGCCAGCAGATGGGACAGTAAAGTGGCCTCTGGGGCCAACGTCCTGACTTTC